This T cell receptor (beta chain) was captured by sequencing in a study of T cell responses to AZD1222 COVID-19 vaccine. Germline V CDR1 and CDR2: LNHNV, YYDKDF (reference sequence). The V end lost 1 base, the J end lost 1 base, and 13 bases lay between the germline ends. The CDR3 has 16 amino acids. In the case of this clone: Its antigen is unidentified.

Method: immunoSEQ multiplex PCR; TCRdb's copy keeps in-frame clones and lacks some. The sample shows about 170,000 clones, around 88% of them seen only once. Study results and limitations: White British people made up most donors, females outnumbered males, and clonal diversity was possibly underestimated. Nearly half of the spike-specific TCRs reportedly recognize variant regions that carry no mutations. Dominant CD4 TCR responses targeted spike regions 160-218 and 743-854.

This clonotype was sampled from an adult who received the AZD1222 COVID-19 vaccine. V and J are TRBV15 and TRBJ1-1; D unresolved. Source: peripheral blood, taken 28 days after the second AZD1222 dose. The CDR3 here is CATSRAPGRENTEAFF. In DNA form, the CDR3 reads TGTGCCACCAGCAGAGCGCCCGGACGGGAGAACACTGAAGCTTTCTTT.